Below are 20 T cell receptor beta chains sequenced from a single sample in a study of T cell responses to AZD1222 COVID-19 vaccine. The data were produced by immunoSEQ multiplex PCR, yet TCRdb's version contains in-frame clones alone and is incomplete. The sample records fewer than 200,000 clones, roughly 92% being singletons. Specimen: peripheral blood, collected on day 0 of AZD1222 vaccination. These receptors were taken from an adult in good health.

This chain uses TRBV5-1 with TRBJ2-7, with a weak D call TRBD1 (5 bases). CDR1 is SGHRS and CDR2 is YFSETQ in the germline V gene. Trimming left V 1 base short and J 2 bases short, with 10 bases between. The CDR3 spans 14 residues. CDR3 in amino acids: CASSLTGAAYEQYV. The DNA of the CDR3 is TGCGCCAGCAGCTTGACAGGAGCAGCCTACGAGCAGTACGTC.

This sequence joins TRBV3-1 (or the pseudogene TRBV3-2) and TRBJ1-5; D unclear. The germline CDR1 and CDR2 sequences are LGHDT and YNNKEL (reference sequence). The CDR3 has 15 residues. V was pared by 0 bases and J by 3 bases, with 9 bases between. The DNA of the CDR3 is TGTGCCAGCAGCCAAGATTCCCGGATCAATCAGCCCCAGCATTTT. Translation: CASSQDSRINQPQHF.

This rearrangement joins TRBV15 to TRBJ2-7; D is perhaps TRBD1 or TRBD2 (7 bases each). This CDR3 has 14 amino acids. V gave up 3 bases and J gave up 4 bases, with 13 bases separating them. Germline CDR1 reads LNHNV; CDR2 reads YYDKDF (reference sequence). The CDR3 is CATSRGGTAYEQYV. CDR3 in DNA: TGTGCCACCAGCAGGGGGGGGACAGCTTACGAGCAGTACGTC.

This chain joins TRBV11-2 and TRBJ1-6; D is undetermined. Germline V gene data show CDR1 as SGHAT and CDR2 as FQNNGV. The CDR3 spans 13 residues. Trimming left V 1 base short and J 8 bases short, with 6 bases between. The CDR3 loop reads CASSLGDYSPLHF. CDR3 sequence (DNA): TGTGCCAGCAGCTTAGGAGATTATTCACCCCTCCACTTT.

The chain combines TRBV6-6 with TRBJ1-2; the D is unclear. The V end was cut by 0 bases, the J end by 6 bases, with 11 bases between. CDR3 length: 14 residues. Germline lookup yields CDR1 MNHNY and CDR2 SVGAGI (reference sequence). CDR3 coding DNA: TGTGCCAGCAGTTACTCGGGGATCGGTGATGGCTACACCTTC. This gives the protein CASSYSGIGDGYTF.

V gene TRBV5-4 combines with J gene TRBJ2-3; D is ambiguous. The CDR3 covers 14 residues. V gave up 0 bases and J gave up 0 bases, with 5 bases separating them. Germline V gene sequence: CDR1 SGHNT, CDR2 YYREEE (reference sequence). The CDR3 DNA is TGTGCCAGCAGCTTGGACAAGAGCACAGATACGCAGTATTTT. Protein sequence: CASSLDKSTDTQYF. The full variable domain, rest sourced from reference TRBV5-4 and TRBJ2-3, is ETGVTQSPTHLIKTRGQQVTLRCSSQSGHNTVSWYQQALGQGPQFIFQYYREEENGRGNFPPRFSGLQFPNYSSELNVNALELDDSALYLCASSLDKSTDTQYFGPGTRLTVL.

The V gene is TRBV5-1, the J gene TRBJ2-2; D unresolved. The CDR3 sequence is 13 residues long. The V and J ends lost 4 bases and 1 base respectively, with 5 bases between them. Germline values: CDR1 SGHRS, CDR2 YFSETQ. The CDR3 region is CASSERNTGELFF. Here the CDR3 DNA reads TGCGCCAGCAGCGAGAGGAACACCGGGGAGCTGTTTTTT.

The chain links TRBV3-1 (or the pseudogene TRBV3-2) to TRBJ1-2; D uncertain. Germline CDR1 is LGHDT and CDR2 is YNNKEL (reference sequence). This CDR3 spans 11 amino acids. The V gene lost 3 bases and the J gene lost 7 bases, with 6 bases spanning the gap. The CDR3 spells CASSHAGGYTF. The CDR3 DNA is TGTGCCAGCAGCCACGCCGGTGGCTACACCTTC.

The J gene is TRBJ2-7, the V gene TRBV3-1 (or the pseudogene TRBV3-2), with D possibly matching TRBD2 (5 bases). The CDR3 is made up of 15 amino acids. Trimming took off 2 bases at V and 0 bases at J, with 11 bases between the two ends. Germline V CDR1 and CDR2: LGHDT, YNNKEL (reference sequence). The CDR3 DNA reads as TGTGCCAGCAGCCAATTATCCGGGATCTCCTACGAGCAGTACTTC. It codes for CASSQLSGISYEQYF.

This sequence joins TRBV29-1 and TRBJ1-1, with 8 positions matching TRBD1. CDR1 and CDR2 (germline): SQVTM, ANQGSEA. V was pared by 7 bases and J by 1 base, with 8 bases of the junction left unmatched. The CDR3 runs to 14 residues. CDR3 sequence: CSAGAGTGNTEAFF. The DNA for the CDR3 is TGCAGCGCTGGGGCCGGGACAGGGAACACTGAAGCTTTCTTT.

CDR3 loop: CASSLRGVGEKLFF. Here the CDR3 DNA reads TGTGCCAGCAGCTTGCGGGGGGTGGGTGAAAAACTGTTTTTT. This rearrangement joins TRBV7-2 to TRBJ1-4; possibly TRBD1 for D (5 bases). This CDR3 region has 14 residues. Germline V gene data show CDR1 as SGHTA and CDR2 as FQGNSA. V dropped 3 bases and J dropped 7 bases, with 12 bases sitting between them.

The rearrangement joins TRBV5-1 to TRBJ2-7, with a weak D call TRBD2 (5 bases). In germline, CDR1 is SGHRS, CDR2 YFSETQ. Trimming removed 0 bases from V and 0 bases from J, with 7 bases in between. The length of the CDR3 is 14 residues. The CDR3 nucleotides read TGCGCCAGCAGCTTGGAGGACTCCTCCTACGAGCAGTACTTC. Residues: CASSLEDSSYEQYF. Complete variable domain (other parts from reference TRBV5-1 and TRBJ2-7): KAGVTQTPRYLIKTRGQQVTLSCSPISGHRSVSWYQQTPGQGLQFLFEYFSETQRNKGNFPGRFSGRQFSNSRSEMNVSTLELGDSALYLCASSLEDSSYEQYFGPGTRLTVT.

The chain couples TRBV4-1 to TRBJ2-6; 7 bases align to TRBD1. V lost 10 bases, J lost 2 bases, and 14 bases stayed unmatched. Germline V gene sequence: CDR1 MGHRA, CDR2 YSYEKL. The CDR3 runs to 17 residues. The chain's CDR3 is CATGWDRAAPGANVLTF. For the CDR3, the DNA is TGCGCCACCGGGTGGGACAGAGCGGCACCTGGGGCCAACGTCCTGACTTTC.

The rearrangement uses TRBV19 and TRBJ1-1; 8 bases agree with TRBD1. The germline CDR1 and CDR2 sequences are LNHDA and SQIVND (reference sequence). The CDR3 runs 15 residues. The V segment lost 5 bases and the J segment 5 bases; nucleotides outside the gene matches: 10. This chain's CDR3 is CASSFLQGAGTEAFF. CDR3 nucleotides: TGTGCCAGTAGTTTCCTCCAGGGGGCGGGTACTGAAGCTTTCTTT.

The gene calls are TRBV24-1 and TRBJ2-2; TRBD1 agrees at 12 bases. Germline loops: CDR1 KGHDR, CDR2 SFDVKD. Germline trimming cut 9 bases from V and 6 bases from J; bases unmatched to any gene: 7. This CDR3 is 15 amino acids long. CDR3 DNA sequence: TGTGCCACCGGGACAGGGGGCCTCGAGGCCGGGGAGCTGTTTTTT. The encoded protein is CATGTGGLEAGELFF.

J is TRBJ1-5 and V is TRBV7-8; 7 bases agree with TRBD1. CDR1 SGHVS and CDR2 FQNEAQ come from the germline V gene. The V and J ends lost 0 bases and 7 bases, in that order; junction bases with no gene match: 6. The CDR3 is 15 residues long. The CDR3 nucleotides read TGTGCCAGCAGCTTAGCTGAGGGGGCTCGGCAGCCCCAGCATTTT. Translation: CASSLAEGARQPQHF.

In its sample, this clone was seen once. This chain's CDR3 is CASSSLVGETQYF. The CDR3 bases are TGTGCCAGCAGTTCCCTGGTAGGAGAGACCCAGTACTTC. V and J are TRBV12-3 or TRBV12-4 and TRBJ2-5, with unresolved D. The CDR3 has 13 residues. V shed 4 bases and J shed 4 bases, with 10 bases lying between them.

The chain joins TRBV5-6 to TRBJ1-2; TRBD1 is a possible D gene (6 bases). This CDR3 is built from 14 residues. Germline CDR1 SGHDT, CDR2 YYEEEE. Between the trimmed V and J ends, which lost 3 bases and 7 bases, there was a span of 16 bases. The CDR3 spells CASSWGREGRGYTF. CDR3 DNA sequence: TGTGCCAGCAGCTGGGGGCGGGAGGGTCGTGGCTACACCTTC.

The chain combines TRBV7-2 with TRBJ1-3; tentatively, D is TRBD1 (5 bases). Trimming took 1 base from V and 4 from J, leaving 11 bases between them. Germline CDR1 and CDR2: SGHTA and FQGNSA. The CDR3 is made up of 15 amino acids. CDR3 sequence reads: CASSLGAGFGNTIYF. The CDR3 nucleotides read TGTGCCAGCAGCTTAGGAGCAGGGTTCGGAAACACCATATATTTT.

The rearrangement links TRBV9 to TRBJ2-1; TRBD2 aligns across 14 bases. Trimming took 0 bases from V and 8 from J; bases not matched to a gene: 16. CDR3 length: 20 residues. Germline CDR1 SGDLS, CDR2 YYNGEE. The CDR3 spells CASSVAEGLAGALALHEQFF. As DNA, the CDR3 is TGTGCCAGCAGCGTAGCGGAGGGACTAGCGGGAGCCCTTGCCCTACATGAGCAGTTCTTC.